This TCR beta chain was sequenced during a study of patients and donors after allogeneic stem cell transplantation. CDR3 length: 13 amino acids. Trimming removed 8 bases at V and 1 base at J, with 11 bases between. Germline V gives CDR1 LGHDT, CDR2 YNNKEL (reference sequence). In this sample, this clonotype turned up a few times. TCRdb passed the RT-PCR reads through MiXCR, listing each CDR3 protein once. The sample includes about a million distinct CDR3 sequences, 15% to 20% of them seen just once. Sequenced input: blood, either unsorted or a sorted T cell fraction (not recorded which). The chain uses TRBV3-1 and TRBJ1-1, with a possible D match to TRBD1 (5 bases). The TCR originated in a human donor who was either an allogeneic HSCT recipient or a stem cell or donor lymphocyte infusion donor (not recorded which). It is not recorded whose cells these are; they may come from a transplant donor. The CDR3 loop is CASGRAKNTEAFF. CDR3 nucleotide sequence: TGTGCCAGCGGCAGGGCCAAGAACACTGAAGCTTTCTTT.